What follows is one TCR beta chain and its context. TCRdb redid the calling of the RT-PCR reads with MiXCR, one entry per CDR3 protein. The sample has more than 550,000 distinct CDR3 sequences, 13% to 15% seen once. The CDR3 loop spans 14 amino acids. The ends were cut back, 3 bases at V and 0 bases at J, with 8 bases in the middle. What was sequenced was memory CD4+ T cells from blood. The sequence derives from a female donor in good health, serving as a healthy control. The V gene is TRBV12-3 or TRBV12-4, the J gene TRBJ1-2; D not certain. CDR3 region: CASSFVIPNYGYTF. The DNA of the CDR3 is TGTGCCAGCAGTTTCGTCATACCTAACTATGGCTACACCTTC.